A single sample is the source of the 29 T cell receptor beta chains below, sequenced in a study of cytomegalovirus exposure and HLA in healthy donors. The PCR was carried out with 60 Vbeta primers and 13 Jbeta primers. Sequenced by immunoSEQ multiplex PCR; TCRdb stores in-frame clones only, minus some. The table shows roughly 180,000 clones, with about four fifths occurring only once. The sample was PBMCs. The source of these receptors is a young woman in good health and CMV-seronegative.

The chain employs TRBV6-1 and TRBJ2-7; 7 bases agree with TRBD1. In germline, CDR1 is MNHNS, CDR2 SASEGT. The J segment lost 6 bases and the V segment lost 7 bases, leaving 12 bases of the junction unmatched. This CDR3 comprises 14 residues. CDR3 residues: CASKGERGHSEQYF. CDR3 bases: TGTGCCAGCAAGGGGGAGAGGGGGCATAGCGAGCAGTACTTC.

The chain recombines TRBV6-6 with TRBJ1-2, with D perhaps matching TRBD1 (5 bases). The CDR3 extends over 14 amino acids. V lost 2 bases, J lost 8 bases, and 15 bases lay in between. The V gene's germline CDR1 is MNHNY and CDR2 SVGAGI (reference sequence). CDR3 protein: CASSYPIGQGGYTF. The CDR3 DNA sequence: TGTGCCAGCAGTTACCCGATCGGGCAGGGAGGCTACACCTTC.

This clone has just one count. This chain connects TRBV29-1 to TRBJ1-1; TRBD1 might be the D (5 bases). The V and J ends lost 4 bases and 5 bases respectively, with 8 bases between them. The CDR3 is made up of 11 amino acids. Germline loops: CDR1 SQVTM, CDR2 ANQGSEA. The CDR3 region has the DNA TGCAGCGTTGGGGGGGGGACTGAAGCTTTCTTT. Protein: CSVGGGTEAFF.

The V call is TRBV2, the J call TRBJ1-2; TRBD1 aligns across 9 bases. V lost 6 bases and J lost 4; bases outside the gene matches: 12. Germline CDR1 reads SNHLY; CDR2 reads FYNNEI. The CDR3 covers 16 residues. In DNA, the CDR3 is TGTGCCAGCAGCCTGGCTACAGGGGGCACCATCTATGGCTACACCTTC. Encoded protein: CASSLATGGTIYGYTF.

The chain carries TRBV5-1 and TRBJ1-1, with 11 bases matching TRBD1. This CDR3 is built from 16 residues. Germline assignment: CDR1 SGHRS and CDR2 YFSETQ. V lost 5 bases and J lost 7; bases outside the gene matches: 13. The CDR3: CASSFQFSGTGGEAFF. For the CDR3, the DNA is TGCGCCAGCAGTTTCCAGTTTTCTGGGACAGGGGGTGAAGCTTTCTTT.

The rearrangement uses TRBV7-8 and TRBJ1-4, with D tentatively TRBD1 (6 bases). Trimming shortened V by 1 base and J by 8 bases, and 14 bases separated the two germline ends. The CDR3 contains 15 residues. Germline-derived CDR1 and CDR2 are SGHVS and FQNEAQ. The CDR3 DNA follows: TGTGCCAGCAGCTTAGTTGCAGGGGTCCGAGAAAAACTGTTTTTT. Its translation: CASSLVAGVREKLFF.

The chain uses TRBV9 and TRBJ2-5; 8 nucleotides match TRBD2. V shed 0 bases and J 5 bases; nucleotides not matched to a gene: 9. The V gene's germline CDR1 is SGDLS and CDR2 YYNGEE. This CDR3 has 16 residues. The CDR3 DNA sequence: TGTGCCAGCAGCGTAGAGGCGAGACTAGCGAGGGAGACCCAGTACTTC. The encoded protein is CASSVEARLARETQYF.

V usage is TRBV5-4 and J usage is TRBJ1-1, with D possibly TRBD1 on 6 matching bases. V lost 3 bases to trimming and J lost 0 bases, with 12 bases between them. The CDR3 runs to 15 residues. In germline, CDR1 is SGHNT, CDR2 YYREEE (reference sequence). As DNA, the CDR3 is TGTGCCAGCAGCTCCCGGACAGACATGAACACTGAAGCTTTCTTT. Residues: CASSSRTDMNTEAFF.

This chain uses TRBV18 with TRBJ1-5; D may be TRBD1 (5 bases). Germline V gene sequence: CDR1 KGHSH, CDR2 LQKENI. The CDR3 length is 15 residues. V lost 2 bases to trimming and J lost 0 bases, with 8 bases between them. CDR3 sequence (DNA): TGTGCCAGCTCACCATTCAGGGATAGCAATCAGCCCCAGCATTTT. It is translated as CASSPFRDSNQPQHF.

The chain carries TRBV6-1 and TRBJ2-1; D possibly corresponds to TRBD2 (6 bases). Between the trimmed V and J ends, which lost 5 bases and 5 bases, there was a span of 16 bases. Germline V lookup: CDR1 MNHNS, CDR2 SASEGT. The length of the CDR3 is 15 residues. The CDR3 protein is CASSFRDLLNNEQFF. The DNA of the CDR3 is TGTGCCAGCAGTTTCCGGGACTTACTTAACAATGAGCAGTTCTTC.

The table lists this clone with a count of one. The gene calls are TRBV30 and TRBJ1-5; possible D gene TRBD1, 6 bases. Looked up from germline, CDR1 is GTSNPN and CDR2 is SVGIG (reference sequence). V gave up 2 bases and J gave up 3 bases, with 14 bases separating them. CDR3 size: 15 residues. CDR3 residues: CAWSHTGRINQPQHF. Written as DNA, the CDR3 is TGTGCCTGGAGTCACACAGGGCGAATCAATCAGCCCCAGCATTTT.

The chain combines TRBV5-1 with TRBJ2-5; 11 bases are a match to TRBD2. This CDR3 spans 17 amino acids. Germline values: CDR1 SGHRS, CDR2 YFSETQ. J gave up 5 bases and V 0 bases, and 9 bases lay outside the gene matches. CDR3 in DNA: TGCGCCAGCAGCTTGGCCGGGCTAGCGGGGGGAAGCGAGACCCAGTACTTC. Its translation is CASSLAGLAGGSETQYF.

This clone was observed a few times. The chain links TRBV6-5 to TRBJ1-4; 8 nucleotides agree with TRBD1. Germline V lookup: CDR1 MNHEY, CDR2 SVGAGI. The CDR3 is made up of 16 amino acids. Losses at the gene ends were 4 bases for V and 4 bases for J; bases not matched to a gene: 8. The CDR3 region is CASSSTGGTVNEKLFF. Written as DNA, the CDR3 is TGTGCCAGCAGTTCCACAGGGGGGACAGTTAATGAAAAACTGTTTTTT.

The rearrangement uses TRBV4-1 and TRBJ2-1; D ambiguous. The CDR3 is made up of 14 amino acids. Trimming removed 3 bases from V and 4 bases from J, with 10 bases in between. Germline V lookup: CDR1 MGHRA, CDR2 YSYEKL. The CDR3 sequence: CASSQVDTYNEQFF. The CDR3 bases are TGCGCCAGCAGCCAGGTCGACACTTACAATGAGCAGTTCTTC.

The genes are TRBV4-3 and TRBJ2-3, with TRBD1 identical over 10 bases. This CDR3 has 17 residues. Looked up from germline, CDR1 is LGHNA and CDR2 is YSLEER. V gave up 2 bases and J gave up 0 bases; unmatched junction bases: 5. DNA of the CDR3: TGCGCCAGCAGCCAATTCGGGACAGGGGAAAGCACAGATACGCAGTATTTT. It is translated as CASSQFGTGESTDTQYF.

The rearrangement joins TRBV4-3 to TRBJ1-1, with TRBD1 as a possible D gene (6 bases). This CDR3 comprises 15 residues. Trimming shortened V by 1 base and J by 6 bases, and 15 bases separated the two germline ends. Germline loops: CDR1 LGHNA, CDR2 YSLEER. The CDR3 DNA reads TGCGCCAGCAGCCAAGTTCTACAGGGTAGCCCTGAAGCTTTCTTT. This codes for CASSQVLQGSPEAFF.

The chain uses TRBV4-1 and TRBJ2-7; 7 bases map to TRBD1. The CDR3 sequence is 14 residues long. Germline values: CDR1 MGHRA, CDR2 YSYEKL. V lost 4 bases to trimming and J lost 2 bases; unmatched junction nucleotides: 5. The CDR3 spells CASSLGTDTYEQYF. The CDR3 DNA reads TGCGCCAGCAGCCTTGGGACAGACACCTACGAGCAGTACTTC.

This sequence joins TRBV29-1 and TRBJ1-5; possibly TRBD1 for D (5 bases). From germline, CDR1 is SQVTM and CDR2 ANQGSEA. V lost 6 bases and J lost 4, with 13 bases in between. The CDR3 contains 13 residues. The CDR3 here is CSVRTSPNQPQHF. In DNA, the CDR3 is TGCAGCGTCCGGACATCGCCAAATCAGCCCCAGCATTTT.

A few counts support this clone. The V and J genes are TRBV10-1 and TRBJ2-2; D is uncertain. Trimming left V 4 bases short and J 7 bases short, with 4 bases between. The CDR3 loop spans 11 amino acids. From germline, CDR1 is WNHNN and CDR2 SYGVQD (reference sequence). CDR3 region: CASSAGGELFF. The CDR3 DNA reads TGCGCCAGCAGTGCGGGCGGGGAGCTGTTTTTT.

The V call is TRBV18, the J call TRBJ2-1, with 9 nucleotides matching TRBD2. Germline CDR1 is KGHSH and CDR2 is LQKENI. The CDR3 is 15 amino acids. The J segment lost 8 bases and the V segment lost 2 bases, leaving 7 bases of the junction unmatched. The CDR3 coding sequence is TGTGCCAGCTCACCAGAGGCGGGGGGGCTAGATGAGCAGTTCTTC. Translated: CASSPEAGGLDEQFF.

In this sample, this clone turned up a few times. The CDR3, as DNA: TGTGCCAGCCTTGACAGGGGGGGAACCTACGAGCAGTACTTC. Its protein is CASLDRGGTYEQYF. This sequence joins TRBV28 and TRBJ2-7, with TRBD1 matching 9 bases. V was clipped by 8 bases and J by 2 bases; unmatched bases: 7. Germline V gives CDR1 MDHEN, CDR2 SYDVKM. There are 14 residues in the CDR3.

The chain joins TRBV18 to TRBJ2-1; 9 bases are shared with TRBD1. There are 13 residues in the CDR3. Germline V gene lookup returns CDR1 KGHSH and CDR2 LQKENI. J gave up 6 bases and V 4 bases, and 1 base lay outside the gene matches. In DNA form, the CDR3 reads TGTGCCAGCTCACTGACAGGGGGCAATGAGCAGTTCTTC. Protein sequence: CASSLTGGNEQFF.

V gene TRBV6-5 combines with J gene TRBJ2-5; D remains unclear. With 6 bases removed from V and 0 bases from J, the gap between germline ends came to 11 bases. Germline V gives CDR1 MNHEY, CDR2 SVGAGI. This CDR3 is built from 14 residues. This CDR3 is CASRTHYYQETQYF. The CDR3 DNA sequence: TGTGCCAGCAGAACCCACTACTACCAAGAGACCCAGTACTTC.

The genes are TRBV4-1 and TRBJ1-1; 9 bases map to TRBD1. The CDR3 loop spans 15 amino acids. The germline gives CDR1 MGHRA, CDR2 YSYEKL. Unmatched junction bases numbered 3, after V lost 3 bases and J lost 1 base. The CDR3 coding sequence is TGCGCCAGCAGCCAGAGGGACAGGGCGAACACTGAAGCTTTCTTT. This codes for CASSQRDRANTEAFF.

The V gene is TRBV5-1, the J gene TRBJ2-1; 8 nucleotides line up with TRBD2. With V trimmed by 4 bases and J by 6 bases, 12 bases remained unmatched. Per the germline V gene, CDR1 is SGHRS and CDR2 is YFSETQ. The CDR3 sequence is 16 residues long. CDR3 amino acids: CASSAGSAGVGNEQFF. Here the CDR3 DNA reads TGCGCCAGCAGCGCCGGGTCAGCGGGGGTCGGCAATGAGCAGTTCTTC.

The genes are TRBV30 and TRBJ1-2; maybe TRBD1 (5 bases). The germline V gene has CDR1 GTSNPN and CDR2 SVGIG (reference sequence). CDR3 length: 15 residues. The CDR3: CANVDIFKTNYGYTF. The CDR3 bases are TGTGCAAATGTGGACATCTTCAAAACTAACTATGGCTACACCTTC.

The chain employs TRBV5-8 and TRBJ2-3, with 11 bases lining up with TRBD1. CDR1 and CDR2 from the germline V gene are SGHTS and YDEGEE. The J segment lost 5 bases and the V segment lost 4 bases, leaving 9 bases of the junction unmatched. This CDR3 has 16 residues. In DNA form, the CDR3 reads TGTGCCAGCAGCCCAGGCCAGGACAGGGGGCTAGATACGCAGTATTTT. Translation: CASSPGQDRGLDTQYF.

CDR3 residues: CASSEGTGLSYEQYF. The CDR3 nucleotides read TGCGCCAGCAGCGAAGGGACAGGGCTCAGTTACGAGCAGTACTTC. The chain uses TRBV5-1 and TRBJ2-7, with TRBD1 matching over 9 bases. CDR1 SGHRS and CDR2 YFSETQ come from the germline V gene. There are 15 residues in the CDR3. V gave up 4 bases and J gave up 4 bases; unmatched junction bases: 9.

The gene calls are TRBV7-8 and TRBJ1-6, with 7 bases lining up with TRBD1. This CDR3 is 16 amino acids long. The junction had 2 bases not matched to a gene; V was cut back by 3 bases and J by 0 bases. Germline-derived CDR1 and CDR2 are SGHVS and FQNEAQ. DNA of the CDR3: TGTGCCAGCAGCTTGAGGGACAGCTCCTATAATTCACCCCTCCACTTT. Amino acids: CASSLRDSSYNSPLHF.